The sequence of this T cell receptor (beta chain) was determined in a study of shared clonotypes between healthy human individuals (dated by TCRdb to the early 2020s). As for the study more broadly: The cohort comprised a couple of women and a few men aged 18 to 49 years. Each donor's leukapheresis produced roughly between roughly 0.85 and 10 billion PBMCs. Libraries were prepared and TCR repertoires were sequenced by different laboratories using diverse techniques, in order to increase sequencing depth and limit assay-specific biases. To estimate repertoire size and how much clonotype sharing occurs between individuals, the study deeply sequenced the blood TCR repertoires of 5 or 6 healthy adults. Per donor, three plates each were used for CD4 naive and CD4 memory, two for CD8 naive, and one for CD8 memory. General conclusions and limits of the study: Even with the large sequencing depth, rarefaction of the sorted-subset datasets indicated that sequencing was incomplete. Pairwise subsampling led to the expectation that sequencing depth would affect the degree of clonotype sharing among donors. Because the study included only a small number of donors, the genetic and exposure-history diversity represented was limited. Estimated clonotype richness was generally larger for naive than for memory subsets. When several donors were compared, the shared fraction of clonotypes was around 4.6% for naive CD4, 3.5% to 4% for naive CD8, 2% to 2.5% for memory CD4, and roughly 0.4% for memory CD8. Compared with non-shared clonotypes, the clonotypes found in all four sorted-subset donors had higher generation probabilities. Sampling was limited to blood, and TCR repertoires in tissue likely differ from TCR repertoires in blood.

The germline V gene supplies CDR1 SGHDT and CDR2 YYEEEE. The CDR3 measures 16 amino acids from cysteine to phenylalanine. The read is trimmed to its CDR3 DNA, 48 bases read in frame from base 1. The germline V end is reduced by 4 bases and the J end by 7 bases; junction bases left unmatched: 14. CD8 naive samples were CD45RO-negative cells positively selected for CCR7, giving a CD45RA+CCR7+ population that excluded TemRA cells. The donors were healthy, HIV-negative adults who had no recently reported acute infections or vaccinations. Every donor was a Caucasian adult residing in Nashville, Tennessee, USA. Blood was collected by leukapheresis, and PBMCs were isolated by Ficoll-Histopaque density gradient centrifugation and then cryopreserved in liquid nitrogen vapor phase. Analytical flow cytometry was used to check the purity and quantity of each magnetically sorted T cell population. From each sorted fraction, genomic DNA was isolated and quantified by UV absorbance on a Nanodrop 2000c.

Note on this clone: The target of this receptor is not known. Qualities for individual bases were not recorded, and no much larger clone is one base off.

Using the deep immunoSEQ assay, TCR CDR3 regions were amplified from genomic DNA by multiplex PCR. Extracted genomic DNA from each cell subset was distributed evenly across all wells of several immunoSEQ 96-well plates, and each plate was treated as a replicate. For sorted subsets, about 200 ng genomic DNA, equal to approximately 30,000 T cell genomes, was loaded into each replicate PCR. Purified libraries were measured with a Qubit 3.0 fluorometer, size-checked on a Bioanalyzer 2100, and measured again with the KAPA Library Quantification kit. A separate single-read 150-cycle Illumina NextSeq 550 flow cell was used to sequence each immunoSEQ 96-well plate. In the authors' own workflow: Because the immunoSEQ output held only junctional sequences and lacked quality scores, the filtering could not match the filtering applied to full-length reads. Sequences were annotated with PyIR, a Python wrapper for IgBLAST v1.9, using IMGT germline references to assign V/J genes and CDR3. Reads were removed for weak V/J assignments (E-value above 1e-6), missing CDR3, stop codons, out-of-frame junctions, or ambiguous translated residues. V3J clonotypes were defined as sequences sharing the same inferred V gene, J gene, and CDR3 amino acid sequence. To compute the percentage overlap between repertoires, the number of shared unique clonotypes was divided by the size of the smaller repertoire. Three approaches were used to assess repertoire richness: RTK rarefaction, the Chao1 estimator, and Recon v2.1 estimates of unobserved clonotypes. Generation probabilities for all TCRbeta clonotypes obtained by the gDNA method from four donors were computed using OLGA. Entries here come from immuneACCESS through TCRdb and include only in-frame sequences with V and J called. Some clones fail to appear in such tables; in the studies checked, an unresolved V gene covers under half of the shortfall, and the cause of the remainder is unknown. V, J and clone size derive from that table, while D and trimming were established from the DNA sequence. This sample is represented by around 1.9 million clones; approximately 94% of them were singletons. The top ten clonotypes cover around 1.7% of the sample.

The chain couples TRBV5-6 to TRBJ1-5, and TRBD1 aligns with 7 junction nucleotides. The clonotype was recovered from a young man in good health. Some clones in this sample may be carry-over from other donors' samples. Sample: naive CD8+ T cells from PBMCs. The sample's cell subset or site label, decoded: CD45RA+CCR7+. The nucleotides are TGTGCCAGCAGCCCAACGCGTGACAGGGTTCAACAGCCCCAGCATTTT. Its coded protein is CASSPTRDRVQQPQHF.